This is a list of T cell receptor beta chains from one sample in a study of vaccination and CD4 T cells after COVID-19. TCRdb re-called the PCR reads through MiXCR, storing one row per CDR3 protein. The sample lists more than 10,000 distinct CDR3 sequences, less than 75% occurring once. No cognate antigen is known for these TCRs. Sequencing was performed on CD4+ T cells from blood, cultured in vitro. These receptors all stem from a human donor who had recovered from COVID-19. Both conserved end residues are part of each CDR3. A D gene is named only where the DNA matches it firmly. Size tells how often a clone was seen (once, few, many) or the class of an expanded clone, and some rows leave it out.

abundance | j_gene | v_gene | d_gene | CDR3aa | CDR3nt
- | TRBJ2-2 | TRBV11-2 | - | CASSRDGAGNTGELFF | TGTGCCAGCAGCCGGGACGGGGCCGGGAACACCGGGGAGCTGTTTTTT
few | TRBJ1-1 | TRBV21-1 | - | CASQQGTAPEAFF | TGTGCCAGCCAACAGGGGACGGCCCCTGAAGCTTTCTTT
- | TRBJ2-3 | TRBV7-2 | - | CASSTSTDTQYF | TGTGCCAGCAGCACCAGCACAGATACGCAGTATTTT
- | TRBJ2-7 | TRBV29-1 | - | CSVELRALGKEQYF | TGCAGCGTTGAGTTACGGGCCCTCGGGAAGGAGCAGTACTTC
- | TRBJ1-5 | TRBV18 | - | CASSPLAANSNQPQHF | TGTGCCAGCTCACCTCTGGCAGCTAATAGCAATCAGCCCCAGCATTTT
- | TRBJ1-1 | TRBV6-1 | - | CASTPTQKSEAFF | TGTGCCAGCACACCGACCCAGAAGAGTGAAGCTTTCTTT
- | TRBJ2-7 | TRBV7-2 | - | CASSLPASGPYEQYF | TGTGCCAGCAGCTTGCCGGCCAGCGGACCCTACGAGCAGTACTTC
- | TRBJ1-6 | TRBV2 | - | CASRLTTVRDSPLHF | TGTGCCAGCAGATTGACGACAGTCCGGGATTCACCCCTCCACTTT
- | TRBJ1-4 | TRBV6-5 | - | CASSYSQNVEKLFF | TGTGCCAGCAGTTACTCGCAGAATGTTGAAAAACTGTTTTTT
- | TRBJ1-6 | TRBV6-5 | - | CASSYEPQGQGSPLHF | TGTGCCAGCAGTTACGAACCTCAGGGGCAGGGATCACCCCTCCACTTT
- | TRBJ1-4 | TRBV7-6 | TRBD1 | CASSPGTGREKLFF | TGTGCCAGCAGCCCCGGGACAGGGCGCGAAAAACTGTTTTTT
few | TRBJ1-1 | TRBV2 | TRBD1 | CASSAGGVWSTEAFF | TGTGCCAGCAGCGCAGGGGGGGTTTGGAGCACTGAAGCTTTCTTT
- | TRBJ1-5 | TRBV6-1 | - | CASTPLQADSRHF | TGTGCCAGCACCCCGCTGCAGGCGGACTCTCGGCATTTT
- | TRBJ1-1 | TRBV24-1 | - | CATSADGGAAAFF | TGTGCCACCAGTGCAGACGGGGGCGCGGCAGCTTTCTTT
- | TRBJ2-5 | TRBV7-2 | TRBD2 | CASSPGTSGGGPQETQYF | TGTGCCAGCAGCCCCGGGACTAGCGGGGGGGGACCTCAAGAGACCCAGTACTTC
few | TRBJ1-2 | TRBV20-1 | - | CSARVPSLGDAGYTF | TGCAGTGCTAGAGTTCCCTCTTTAGGGGATGCTGGCTACACCTTC
- | TRBJ1-5 | TRBV19 | - | CASSGAAGNQPQHF | TGTGCCAGTAGTGGCGCGGCGGGCAATCAGCCCCAGCATTTT
- | TRBJ2-5 | TRBV7-2 | - | CASSSSSLQETQYF | TGTGCCAGCTCTAGCTCTTCTCTCCAAGAGACCCAGTACTTC
- | TRBJ1-2 | TRBV7-9 | - | CASSSPGVRGYTF | TGTGCCAGCAGCTCCCCGGGGGTGCGTGGCTACACCTTC
- | TRBJ2-3 | TRBV7-2 | TRBD1 | CASSSGQGSTQYF | TGTGCCAGCAGCTCGGGACAGGGGAGTACGCAGTATTTT
- | TRBJ2-5 | TRBV14 | - | CASSQAAETQYF | TGTGCCAGCAGCCAGGCAGCGGAGACCCAGTACTTC
once | TRBJ2-1 | TRBV6-1 | - | CASGVGLYNEQFF | TGTGCCAGCGGGGTAGGGCTATACAATGAGCAGTTCTTC
few | TRBJ1-2 | TRBV25-1 | - | CASSVAGDYGYTF | TGTGCCAGCAGTGTAGCAGGGGACTATGGCTACACCTTC
- | TRBJ1-1 | TRBV6-4 | - | CASSVDRYTEAFF | TGTGCCAGCAGTGTGGACAGATACACTGAAGCTTTCTTT
- | TRBJ1-5 | TRBV7-3 | - | CASSPRTKGRGHQPQHF | TGTGCCAGCAGCCCTCGTACCAAGGGCCGAGGCCATCAGCCCCAGCATTTT
once | TRBJ1-3 | TRBV12-3/TRBV12-4 | - | CASSLRGHGNTIYF | TGTGCCAGCAGCCTCAGGGGACACGGAAACACCATATATTTT
once | TRBJ1-3 | TRBV12-3/TRBV12-4 | - | CASRQTGTVSGNTIYF | TGTGCCAGCAGGCAGACCGGGACGGTCTCTGGAAACACCATATATTTT
- | TRBJ1-1 | TRBV6-1 | - | CASSQGDANTEAFF | TGTGCCAGCAGTCAAGGGGATGCGAACACTGAAGCTTTCTTT
- | TRBJ1-3 | TRBV20-1 | - | CSAAEGTNSGNTIYF | TGCAGTGCTGCGGAAGGGACAAACTCTGGAAACACCATATATTTT
once | TRBJ2-3 | TRBV7-2 | TRBD2 | CASSLAAAGGGTDTQYF | TGTGCCAGCAGCTTAGCTGCGGCGGGAGGTGGAACAGATACGCAGTATTTT
- | TRBJ1-3 | TRBV6-1 | TRBD1 | CASSNRDRSSGNTIYF | TGTGCCAGCAGTAACCGGGACAGGAGCTCTGGAAACACCATATATTTT
- | TRBJ2-5 | TRBV7-3 | TRBD2 | CASSLAGGDQETQYF | TGTGCCAGCAGCTTAGCGGGGGGGGACCAAGAGACCCAGTACTTC
- | TRBJ1-5 | TRBV19 | - | CASSIGWVAEETQHF | TGTGCCAGTAGTATAGGATGGGTAGCCGAGGAGACCCAGCATTTT
- | TRBJ2-1 | TRBV6-2/TRBV6-3 | - | CASSYRASLNEQFF | TGTGCCAGCAGTTACCGGGCTAGTTTAAATGAGCAGTTCTTC
- | TRBJ2-1 | TRBV12-5 | TRBD2 | CASGKTSGRLNEQFF | TGTGCTAGTGGCAAAACTAGCGGGAGGCTCAATGAGCAGTTCTTC
few | TRBJ1-1 | TRBV6-2/TRBV6-3 | TRBD1 | CASSVNRGRQAFF | TGTGCCAGCAGTGTAAACAGGGGGCGTCAAGCTTTCTTT
- | TRBJ2-5 | TRBV20-1 | - | CSASLREETQYF | TGCAGTGCTAGCCTCCGTGAGGAGACCCAGTACTTC
few | TRBJ2-3 | TRBV7-6 | - | CASSSDSSGFTDTQYF | TGTGCCAGCAGCTCCGACAGCTCTGGATTCACAGATACGCAGTATTTT
large | TRBJ2-7 | TRBV6-1 | - | CASTTGPFNYEQYF | TGTGCCAGTACTACCGGGCCTTTTAACTACGAGCAGTACTTC
- | TRBJ2-1 | TRBV7-2 | - | CASSPDFSYNEQFF | TGTGCCAGCAGCCCGGACTTCTCCTACAATGAGCAGTTCTTC
- | TRBJ1-2 | TRBV7-9 | - | CASSLGQGPNYGYTF | TGTGCCAGCAGCTTAGGCCAGGGGCCCAACTATGGCTACACCTTC
- | TRBJ1-6 | TRBV29-1 | - | CSVAAGKGRFAINSPLHF | TGCAGCGTTGCAGCGGGGAAGGGTCGGTTCGCAATTAATTCACCCCTCCACTTT
- | TRBJ1-1 | TRBV7-2 | TRBD1 | CASSLALRGQWAFF | TGTGCCAGCAGCTTAGCGCTCAGGGGGCAGTGGGCTTTCTTT
- | TRBJ2-5 | TRBV19 | TRBD1 | CASSRGQGEWKTQYF | TGTGCCAGTAGCAGGGGACAGGGAGAGTGGAAGACCCAGTACTTC
medium-sized | TRBJ2-1 | TRBV11-3 | TRBD2 | CASSFETSVYNEQFF | TGTGCCAGCAGCTTCGAGACTAGCGTTTACAATGAGCAGTTCTTC
- | TRBJ2-1 | TRBV7-2 | TRBD2 | CTSSLVGTSGEGEQFF | TGTACCAGCAGCTTAGTGGGGACTAGCGGAGAGGGTGAGCAGTTCTTC
- | TRBJ2-2 | TRBV4-1 | - | CASSQGLGANTGELFF | TGCGCCAGCAGCCAAGGATTGGGGGCTAACACCGGGGAGCTGTTTTTT
- | TRBJ1-6 | TRBV10-2 | - | CASGEGLMDSPLHF | TGCGCCAGCGGGGAGGGACTCATGGATTCACCCCTCCACTTT
- | TRBJ2-7 | TRBV24-1 | TRBD1 | CATSDPGQRPFEQYF | TGTGCCACCAGTGATCCGGGACAGCGGCCGTTCGAGCAGTACTTC
- | TRBJ1-6 | TRBV11-3 | - | CASSFRSSYNSPLHF | TGTGCCAGCAGCTTCAGGAGCTCCTATAATTCACCCCTCCACTTT